This is a list of T cell receptor beta chains from one sample in a study of a mutant IDH1 vaccine in newly diagnosed glioma. Here immunoSEQ multiplex PCR was the method, and the copy in TCRdb shows in-frame clones only, minus some. Among under 45,000 clones listed, around 93% were seen once. Their antigens are not known. The sequenced sample was PBMCs, obtained from a glioma patient whose treatment included an IDH1 peptide vaccine. The receptors originated from a man aged 45-65 years with glioma. The CDR3 runs from the conserved cysteine through the conserved F or W. The D gene is left open where the match is weak. Clone size is given for some rows only: seen once, a few or many times, or a class if the clone is expanded.

DNA,CDR3,J,length,D,V,size
TGTGCCACCGCATTTAGCGGGAGGGCGGATTTGACAGATACGCAGTATTTT,CATAFSGRADLTDTQYF,TRBJ2-3,17,TRBD2,TRBV15,once
TGTGCCAGCAGTTACGGGACAGGGGGTTACGAGCAGTACTTC,CASSYGTGGYEQYF,TRBJ2-7,14,TRBD1,TRBV2,-
TGTGCCACCCGGGAAGCGGGGGGACAAGAGACCCAGTACTTC,CATREAGGQETQYF,TRBJ2-5,14,TRBD2,TRBV7-2,once
TGCGCCAGCAGCCAAGACTGGCGGGGGCTCCAGCCCCAGCATTTT,CASSQDWRGLQPQHF,TRBJ1-5,15,-,TRBV4-1,-
TGTGCCAGCACCCAAAGGGGGCCTGGCTATGGCTACACCTTC,CASTQRGPGYGYTF,TRBJ1-2,14,TRBD1,TRBV6-1,-
TGTGCCAGCAACCACGGCGGTTCTGGGGCCAACGTCCTGACTTTC,CASNHGGSGANVLTF,TRBJ2-6,15,-,TRBV6-6,-
TGCGCCAGCAGCCATGGGACAGCGAAGACTAACTATGGCTACACCTTC,CASSHGTAKTNYGYTF,TRBJ1-2,16,TRBD1,TRBV5-1,-
TGCGCCAGCAGCTTGGAGAACAGATTCTCTGGAAACACCATATATTTT,CASSLENRFSGNTIYF,TRBJ1-3,16,-,TRBV5-1,-
TGCGCCAGCAGCCAGGGGCGGGGAAACCAAGAGACCCAGTACTTC,CASSQGRGNQETQYF,TRBJ2-5,15,-,TRBV4-1,-
TGTGCCAGCAGTTTTCACGAGACCGGGGGGCTGTTTTTT,CASSFHETGGLFF,TRBJ2-2,13,-,TRBV27,-
TGTGCCAACAGCTTAGTACGGCCCGCGGACAGGGGGCGGGGCGGGGAGCTGTTTTTT,CANSLVRPADRGRGGELFF,TRBJ2-2,19,TRBD1,TRBV7-8,-
TGTGCCAGCAGCTCCACACAACAAGGCTATAATTCACCCCTCCACTTT,CASSSTQQGYNSPLHF,TRBJ1-6,16,-,TRBV7-9,-
TGCGCCAGCAGCCAAGAAAAAGGGAGCCAGCCCCAGCATTTT,CASSQEKGSQPQHF,TRBJ1-5,14,-,TRBV4-1,-
TGCGCCAGCAGCCAAGATCGGTGGCAGCTCGGGCAAGAGACCCAGTACTTC,CASSQDRWQLGQETQYF,TRBJ2-5,17,-,TRBV4-3,-
TGTGCCAGCAGTGCGGGACAGGGTTTAGAAGAGACCCAGTACTTC,CASSAGQGLEETQYF,TRBJ2-5,15,TRBD1,TRBV28,once